This T cell receptor beta chain was identified during a study of CD8 T cells in ankylosing spondylitis. Germline V gene data show CDR1 as SGHTA and CDR2 as FQGNSA. V lost 7 bases and J 0 bases, leaving 7 bases between the germline ends. This CDR3 spans 13 amino acids. Study results and caveats: Ankylosing spondylitis blood appeared to be characterized by a TCR beta motif of fewer than ten highly homologous variants.

TCR beta libraries were made by quantitative 5'-RACE with molecular barcodes. TCRdb re-derived calls from the 5' RACE reads in MiXCR, one entry per CDR3 protein. Of some 87,000 distinct CDR3 sequences in the sample, 27% were seen once. A remark on this clonotype: Its antigen is not identified.

The rearrangement links TRBV7-2 to TRBJ2-1; unclear D gene. The sequenced sample was blood, either unsorted or a sorted T cell fraction (not recorded which). This sequence originates from a male donor with ankylosing spondylitis or in good health (not recorded which). CDR3 in DNA: TGTGCCAGCACTCAGAGCTCCTACAATGAGCAGTTCTTC. This encodes CASTQSSYNEQFF.